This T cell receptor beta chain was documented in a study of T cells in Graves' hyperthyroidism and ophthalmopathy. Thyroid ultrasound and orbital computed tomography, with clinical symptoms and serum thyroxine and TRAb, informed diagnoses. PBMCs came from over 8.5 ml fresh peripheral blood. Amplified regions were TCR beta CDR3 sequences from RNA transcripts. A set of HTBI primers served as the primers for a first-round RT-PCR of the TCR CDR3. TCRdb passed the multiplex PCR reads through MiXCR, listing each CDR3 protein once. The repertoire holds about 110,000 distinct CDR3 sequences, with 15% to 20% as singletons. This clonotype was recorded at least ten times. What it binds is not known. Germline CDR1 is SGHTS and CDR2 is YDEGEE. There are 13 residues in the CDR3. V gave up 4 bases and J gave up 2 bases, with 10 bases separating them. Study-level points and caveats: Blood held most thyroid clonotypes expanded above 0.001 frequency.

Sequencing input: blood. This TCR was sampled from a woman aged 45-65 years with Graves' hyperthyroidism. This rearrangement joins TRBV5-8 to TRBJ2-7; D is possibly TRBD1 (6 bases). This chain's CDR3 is CASSRDTTYEQYF. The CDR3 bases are TGTGCCAGCAGCAGGGACACCACCTACGAGCAGTACTTC. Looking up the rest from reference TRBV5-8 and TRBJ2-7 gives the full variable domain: EAGVTQSPTHLIKTRGQQATLRCSPISGHTSVYWYQQALGLGLQFLLWYDEGEERNRGNFPPRFSGRQFPNYSSELNVNALELEDSALYLCASSRDTTYEQYFGPGTRLTVT.